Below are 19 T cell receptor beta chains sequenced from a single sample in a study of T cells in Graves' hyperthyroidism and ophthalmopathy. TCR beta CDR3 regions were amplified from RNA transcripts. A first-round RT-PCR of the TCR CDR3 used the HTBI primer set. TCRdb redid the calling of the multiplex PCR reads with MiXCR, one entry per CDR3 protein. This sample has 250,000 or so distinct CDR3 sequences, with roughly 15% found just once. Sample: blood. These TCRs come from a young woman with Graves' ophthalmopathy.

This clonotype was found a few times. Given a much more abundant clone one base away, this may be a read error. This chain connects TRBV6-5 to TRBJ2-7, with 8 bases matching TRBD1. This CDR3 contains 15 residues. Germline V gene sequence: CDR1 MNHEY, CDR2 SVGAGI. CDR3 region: CAGSYSSHRGDEQYF. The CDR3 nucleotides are TGTGCCGGCAGTTACTCGTCCCACAGGGGGGACGAGCAGTACTTC.

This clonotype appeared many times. This chain's CDR3 is CASRRGPYTTHNEQFF. The CDR3 nucleotides are TGTGCCAGCAGACGGGGCCCTTATACCACCCACAATGAGCAGTTCTTC. V usage is TRBV6-1 and J usage is TRBJ2-1; D might be TRBD1 or TRBD2, each matching 5 bases. This CDR3 contains 16 residues. Germline V gives CDR1 MNHNS, CDR2 SASEGT. The V gene lost 6 bases and the J gene lost 5 bases, with 20 bases spanning the gap.

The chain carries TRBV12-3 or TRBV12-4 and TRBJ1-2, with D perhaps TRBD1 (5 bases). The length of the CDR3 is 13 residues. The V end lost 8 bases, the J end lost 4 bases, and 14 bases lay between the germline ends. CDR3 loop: CASRRIGTYGYTF. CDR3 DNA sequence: TGTGCCAGCCGTCGGATAGGGACCTATGGCTACACCTTC.

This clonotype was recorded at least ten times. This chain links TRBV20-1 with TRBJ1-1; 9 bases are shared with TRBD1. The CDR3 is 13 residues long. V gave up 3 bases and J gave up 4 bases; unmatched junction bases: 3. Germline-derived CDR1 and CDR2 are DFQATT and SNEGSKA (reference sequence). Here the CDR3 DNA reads TGCAGTGCTAGGGACAGGGGTGGCACTGAAGCTTTCTTT. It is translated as CSARDRGGTEAFF.

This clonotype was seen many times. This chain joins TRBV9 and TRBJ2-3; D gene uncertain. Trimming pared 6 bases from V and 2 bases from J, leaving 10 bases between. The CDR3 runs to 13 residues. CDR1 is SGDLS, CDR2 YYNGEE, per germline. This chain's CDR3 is CASKGEYTDTQYF. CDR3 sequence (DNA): TGTGCCAGCAAGGGCGAATACACAGATACGCAGTATTTT.

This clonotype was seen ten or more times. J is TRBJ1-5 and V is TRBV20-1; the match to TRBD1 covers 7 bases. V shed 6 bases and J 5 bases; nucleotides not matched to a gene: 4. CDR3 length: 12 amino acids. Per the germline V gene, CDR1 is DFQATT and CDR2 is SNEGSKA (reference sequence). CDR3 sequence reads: CSARTGDQPQHF. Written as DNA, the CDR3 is TGCAGTGCCCGGACAGGAGATCAGCCCCAGCATTTT.

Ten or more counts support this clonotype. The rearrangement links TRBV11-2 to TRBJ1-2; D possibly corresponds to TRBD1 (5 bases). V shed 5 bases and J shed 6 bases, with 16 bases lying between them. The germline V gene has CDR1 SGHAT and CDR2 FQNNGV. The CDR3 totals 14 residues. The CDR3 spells CASSPTGANNGYTF. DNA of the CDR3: TGTGCCAGCAGCCCGACCGGGGCCAATAATGGCTACACCTTC. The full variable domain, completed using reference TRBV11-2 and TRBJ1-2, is EAGVAQSPRYKIIEKRQSVAFWCNPISGHATLYWYQQILGQGPKLLIQFQNNGVVDDSQLPKDRFSAERLKGVDSTLKIQPAKLEDSAVYLCASSPTGANNGYTFGSGTRLTVV.

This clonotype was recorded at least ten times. This CDR3 is CASSDTRGQEKLFF. The CDR3 DNA is TGTGCCAGCAGTGACACCAGGGGTCAAGAAAAACTGTTTTTT. The chain employs TRBV2 and TRBJ1-4, with D perhaps TRBD1 (6 bases). The V gene's germline CDR1 is SNHLY and CDR2 FYNNEI. Deletions cut 3 bases from V and 8 bases from J, with 13 bases between. This CDR3 comprises 14 residues.

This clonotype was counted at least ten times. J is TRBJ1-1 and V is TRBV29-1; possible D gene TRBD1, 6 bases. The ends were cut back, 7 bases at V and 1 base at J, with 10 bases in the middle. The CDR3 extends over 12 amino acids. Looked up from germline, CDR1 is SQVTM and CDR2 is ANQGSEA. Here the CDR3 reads CSGWTANTEAFF. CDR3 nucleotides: TGCAGCGGGTGGACAGCGAACACTGAAGCTTTCTTT. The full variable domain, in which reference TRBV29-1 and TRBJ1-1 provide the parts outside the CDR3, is SAVISQKPSRDICQRGTSLTIQCQVDSQVTMMFWYRQQPGQSLTLIATANQGSEATYESGFVIDKFPISRPNLTFSTLTVSNMSPEDSSIYLCSGWTANTEAFFGQGTRLTVV.

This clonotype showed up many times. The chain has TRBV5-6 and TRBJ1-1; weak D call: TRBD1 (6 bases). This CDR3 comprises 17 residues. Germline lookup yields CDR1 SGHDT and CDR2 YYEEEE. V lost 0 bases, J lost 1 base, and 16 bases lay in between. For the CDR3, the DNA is TGTGCCAGCAGCTTGGCTCTAACAGGGTTATCGAACACTGAAGCTTTCTTT. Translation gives CASSLALTGLSNTEAFF.

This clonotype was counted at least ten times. This chain's CDR3 is CSILAGGLTDTQYF. CDR3 bases: TGCAGTATACTAGCGGGAGGTTTGACAGATACGCAGTATTTT. The genes are TRBV20-1 and TRBJ2-3; 12 bases are shared with TRBD2. The CDR3 contains 14 residues. With 8 bases clipped from V and 3 bases from J, the junction kept 6 bases outside the gene matches. From germline, CDR1 is DFQATT and CDR2 SNEGSKA (reference sequence).

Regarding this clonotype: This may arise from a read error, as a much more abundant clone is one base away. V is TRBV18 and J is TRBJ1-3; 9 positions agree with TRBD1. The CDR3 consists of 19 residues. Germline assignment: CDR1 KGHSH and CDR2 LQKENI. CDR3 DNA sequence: TGTGCCAGCTCACCGCCGGGACAGGGCAACATCATCTCTGGACACACCATATATTTT. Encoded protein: CASSPPGQGNIISGHTIYF.

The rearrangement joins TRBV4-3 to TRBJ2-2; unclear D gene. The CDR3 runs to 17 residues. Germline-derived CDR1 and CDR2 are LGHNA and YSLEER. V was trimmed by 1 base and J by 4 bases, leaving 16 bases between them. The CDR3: CASSQGGWPSGTGELFF. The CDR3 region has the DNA TGCGCCAGCAGCCAAGGGGGATGGCCCTCGGGCACCGGGGAGCTGTTTTTT.

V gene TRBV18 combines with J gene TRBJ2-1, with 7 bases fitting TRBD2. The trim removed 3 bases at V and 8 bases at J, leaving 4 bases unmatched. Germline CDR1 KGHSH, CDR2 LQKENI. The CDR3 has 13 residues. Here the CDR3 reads CASSPRLADEQFF. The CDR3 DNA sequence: TGTGCCAGCTCACCGAGACTAGCAGATGAGCAGTTCTTC.

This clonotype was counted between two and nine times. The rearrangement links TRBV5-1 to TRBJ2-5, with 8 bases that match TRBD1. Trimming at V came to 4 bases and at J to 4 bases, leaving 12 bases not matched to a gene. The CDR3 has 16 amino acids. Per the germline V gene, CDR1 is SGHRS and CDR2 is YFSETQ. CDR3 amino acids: CASSQQKKGTGETQYF. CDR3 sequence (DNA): TGCGCCAGCAGCCAGCAAAAAAAAGGGACAGGAGAGACCCAGTACTTC.

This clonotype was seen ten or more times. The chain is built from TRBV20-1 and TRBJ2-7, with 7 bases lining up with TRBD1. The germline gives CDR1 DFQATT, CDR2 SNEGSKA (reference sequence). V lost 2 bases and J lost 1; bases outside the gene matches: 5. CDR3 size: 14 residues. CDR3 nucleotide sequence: TGCAGTGCTAGACCCAGGACAGGATCCTACGAGCAGTACTTC. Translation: CSARPRTGSYEQYF.

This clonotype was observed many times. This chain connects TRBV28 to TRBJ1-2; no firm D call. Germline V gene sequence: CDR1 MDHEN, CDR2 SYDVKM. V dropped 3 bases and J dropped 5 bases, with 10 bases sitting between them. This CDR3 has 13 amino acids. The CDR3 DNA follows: TGTGCCAGCAGTTTGGTAGGGCTTTATGGCTACACCTTC. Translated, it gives CASSLVGLYGYTF.

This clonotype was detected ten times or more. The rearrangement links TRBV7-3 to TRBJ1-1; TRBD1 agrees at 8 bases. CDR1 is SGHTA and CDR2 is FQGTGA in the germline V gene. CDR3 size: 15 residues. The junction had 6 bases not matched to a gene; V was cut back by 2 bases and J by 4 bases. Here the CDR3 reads CASSLQGAGSTEAFF. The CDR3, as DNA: TGTGCCAGCAGCTTACAGGGGGCGGGTTCCACTGAAGCTTTCTTT.

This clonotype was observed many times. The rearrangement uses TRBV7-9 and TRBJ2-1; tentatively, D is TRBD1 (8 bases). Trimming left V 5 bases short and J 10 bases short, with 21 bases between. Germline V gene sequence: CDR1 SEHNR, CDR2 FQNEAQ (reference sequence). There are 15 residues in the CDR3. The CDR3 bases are TGTGCCAGCAGCCCCCTGGCGGGGGCAGGGGGCGAGCAGTTCTTC. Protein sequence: CASSPLAGAGGEQFF.